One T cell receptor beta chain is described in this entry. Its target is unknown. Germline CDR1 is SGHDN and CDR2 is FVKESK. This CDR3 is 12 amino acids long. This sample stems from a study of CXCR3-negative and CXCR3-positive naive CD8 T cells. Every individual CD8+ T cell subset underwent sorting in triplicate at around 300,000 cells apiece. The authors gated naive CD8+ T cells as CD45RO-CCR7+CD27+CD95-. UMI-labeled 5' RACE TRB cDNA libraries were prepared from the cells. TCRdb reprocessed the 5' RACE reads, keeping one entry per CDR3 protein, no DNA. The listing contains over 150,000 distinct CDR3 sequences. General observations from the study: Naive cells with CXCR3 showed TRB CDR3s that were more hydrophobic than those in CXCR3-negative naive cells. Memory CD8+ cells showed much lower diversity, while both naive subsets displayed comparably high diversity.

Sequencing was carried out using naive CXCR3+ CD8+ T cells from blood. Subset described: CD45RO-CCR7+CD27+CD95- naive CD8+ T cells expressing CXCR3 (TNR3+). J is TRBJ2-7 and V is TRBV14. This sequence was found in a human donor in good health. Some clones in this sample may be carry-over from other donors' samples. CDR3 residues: CASSQDYYEQYF.